The TCR beta chain under discussion was sequenced for a study of cytomegalovirus exposure and HLA in healthy donors. Study information: Early released data comprised around 85 million unique TCRs from HLA-typed donors. Most genotyped donors, about 81% of 350 to 500, had Caucasian-associated genetic ancestry. Study conclusions and caveats: A later analysis found most CMV-associated TCR beta chains apparently HLA-restricted. Cytomegalovirus-associated TCR beta chains were listed, numbering around 150.

With regard to this clone: No antigen is known for it.

Researchers ran the PCR with 60 Vbeta and 13 Jbeta primers. Using immunoSEQ multiplex PCR, the repertoire was profiled, and TCRdb retains in-frame clones only, with some absent. Among 110,000 to 150,000 clones listed, about 82% were seen once. CDR3 length equals 17 residues. The sequencing input was PBMCs. The TCR comes from a male donor in good health and CMV-seronegative. This chain uses TRBV12-2 with TRBJ1-1; the DNA was not compared with TRBD1, the D call given in the table. TRBV12-2 is a documented pseudogene. CDR3 in amino acids: CASRLLRGRGDNTEAFF. The CDR3 coding sequence is TGTGCAAGTCGCTTACTCAGGGGCAGGGGGGATAACACTGAAGCTTTCTTT.